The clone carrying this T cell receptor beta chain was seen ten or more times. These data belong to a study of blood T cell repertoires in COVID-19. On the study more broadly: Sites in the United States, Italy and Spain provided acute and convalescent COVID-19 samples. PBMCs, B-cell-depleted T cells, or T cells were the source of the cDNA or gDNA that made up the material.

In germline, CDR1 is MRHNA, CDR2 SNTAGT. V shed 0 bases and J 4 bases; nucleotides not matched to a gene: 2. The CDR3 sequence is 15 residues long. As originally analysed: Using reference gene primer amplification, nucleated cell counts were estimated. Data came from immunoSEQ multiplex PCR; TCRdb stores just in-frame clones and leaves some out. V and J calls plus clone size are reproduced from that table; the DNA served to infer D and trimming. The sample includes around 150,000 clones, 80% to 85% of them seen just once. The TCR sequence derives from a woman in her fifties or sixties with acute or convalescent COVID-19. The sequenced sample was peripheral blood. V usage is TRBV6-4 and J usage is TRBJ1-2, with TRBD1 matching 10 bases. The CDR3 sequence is CASSDSTGGGYGYTF. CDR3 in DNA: TGTGCCAGCAGTGACTCGACAGGGGGCGGCTATGGCTACACCTTC.